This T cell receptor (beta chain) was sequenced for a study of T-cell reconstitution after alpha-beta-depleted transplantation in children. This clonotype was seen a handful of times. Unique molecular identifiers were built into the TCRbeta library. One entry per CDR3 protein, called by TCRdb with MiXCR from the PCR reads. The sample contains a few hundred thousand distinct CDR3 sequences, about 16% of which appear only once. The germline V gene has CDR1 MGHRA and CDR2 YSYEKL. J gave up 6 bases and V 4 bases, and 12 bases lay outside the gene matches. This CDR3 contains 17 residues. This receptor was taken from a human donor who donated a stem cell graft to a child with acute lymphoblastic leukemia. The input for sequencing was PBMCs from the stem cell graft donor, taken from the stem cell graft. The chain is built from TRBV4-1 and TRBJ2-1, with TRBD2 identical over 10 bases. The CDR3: CASSPQGSGRGGNEQFF. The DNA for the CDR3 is TGCGCCAGCAGCCCCCAAGGGAGCGGGAGGGGGGGCAATGAGCAGTTCTTC.